Only a few counts were recorded for the clone carrying this TCR beta chain. Its target is unknown. TCRdb reprocessed the RT-PCR reads via MiXCR and lists one record per CDR3 protein. Of fewer than 350,000 distinct CDR3 sequences in the sample, around a fifth were seen once. Germline V gene lookup returns CDR1 SGHAT and CDR2 FQDESV (reference sequence). The ends lost 4 bases at V and 0 bases at J; junction bases unmatched: 11. The CDR3 totals 19 residues. The data originate from a study of response to subunit inactivated influenza vaccine. Whole-study results and caveats: It was suggested by the authors that few new T cells are recruited by each seasonal influenza vaccination.

This clonotype was obtained from a man aged 50-75 years who received an inactivated influenza vaccine. Sequenced material: PBMCs from blood, taken about 20 months after vaccination. J is TRBJ1-6 and V is TRBV11-1; 8 nucleotides agree with TRBD1. The CDR3 protein is CASSSLPGQESSYNSPLHF. The CDR3 bases are TGTGCCAGCAGCTCGCTTCCGGGACAGGAGAGCTCCTATAATTCACCCCTCCACTTT.